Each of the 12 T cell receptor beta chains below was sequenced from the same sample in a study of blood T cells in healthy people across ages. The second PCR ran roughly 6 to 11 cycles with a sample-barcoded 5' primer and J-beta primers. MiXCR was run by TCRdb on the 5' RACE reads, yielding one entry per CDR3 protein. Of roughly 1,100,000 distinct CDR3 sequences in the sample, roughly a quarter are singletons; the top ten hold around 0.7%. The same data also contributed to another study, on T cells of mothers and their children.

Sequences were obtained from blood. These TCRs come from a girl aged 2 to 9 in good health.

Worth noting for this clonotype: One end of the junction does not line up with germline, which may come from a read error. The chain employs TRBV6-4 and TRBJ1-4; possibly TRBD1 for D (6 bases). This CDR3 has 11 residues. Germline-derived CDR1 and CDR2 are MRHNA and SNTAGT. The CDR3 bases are TGCGGGGGCGAAGTTAATGAAAAACTGTTTTTT. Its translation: CGGEVNEKLFF.

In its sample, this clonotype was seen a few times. CDR3: CASTSAGTSGPQETQYF. The DNA for the CDR3 is TGTGCCAGCACTTCGGCAGGGACTAGCGGGCCCCAAGAGACCCAGTACTTC. The rearrangement links TRBV6-2 or TRBV6-3 to TRBJ2-5; 12 nucleotides match TRBD2. From germline, CDR1 is MNHEY and CDR2 SVGEGT. The CDR3 sequence is 17 residues long. V gave up 7 bases and J gave up 1 base; unmatched junction bases: 10.

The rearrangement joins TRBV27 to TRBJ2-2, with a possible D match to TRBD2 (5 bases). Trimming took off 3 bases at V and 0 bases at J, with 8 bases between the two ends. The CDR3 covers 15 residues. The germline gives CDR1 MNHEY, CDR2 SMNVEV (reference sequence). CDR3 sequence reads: CASSFGSSNTGELFF. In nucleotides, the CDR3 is TGTGCCAGCAGTTTTGGGAGTTCGAACACCGGGGAGCTGTTTTTT.

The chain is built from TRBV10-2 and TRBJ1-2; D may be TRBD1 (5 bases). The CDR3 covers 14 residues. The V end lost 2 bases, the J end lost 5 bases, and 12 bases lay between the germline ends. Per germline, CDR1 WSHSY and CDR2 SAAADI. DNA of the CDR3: TGCGCCAGCAGTGAGGGGGACCACTGGTATGGCTACACCTTC. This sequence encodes CASSEGDHWYGYTF.

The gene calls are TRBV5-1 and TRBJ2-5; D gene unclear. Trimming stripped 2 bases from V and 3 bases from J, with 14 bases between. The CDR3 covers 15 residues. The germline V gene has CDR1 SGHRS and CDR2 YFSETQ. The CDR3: CASSFRPGFEETQYF. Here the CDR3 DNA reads TGCGCCAGCAGCTTTCGCCCGGGTTTTGAAGAGACCCAGTACTTC.

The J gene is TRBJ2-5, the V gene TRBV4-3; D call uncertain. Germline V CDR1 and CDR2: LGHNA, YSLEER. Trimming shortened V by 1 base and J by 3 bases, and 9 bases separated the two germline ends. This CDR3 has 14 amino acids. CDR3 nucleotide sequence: TGCGCCAGCAGCCAAGGGGTCCTAGAAGAGACCCAGTACTTC. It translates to CASSQGVLEETQYF.

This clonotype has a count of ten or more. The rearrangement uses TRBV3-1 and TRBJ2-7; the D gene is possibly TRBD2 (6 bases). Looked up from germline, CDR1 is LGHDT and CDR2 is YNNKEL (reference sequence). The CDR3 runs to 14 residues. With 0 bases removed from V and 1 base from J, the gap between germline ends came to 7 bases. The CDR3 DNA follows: TGTGCCAGCAGCCAAGAGGGACTTTCCTACGAGCAGTACTTC. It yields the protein CASSQEGLSYEQYF.

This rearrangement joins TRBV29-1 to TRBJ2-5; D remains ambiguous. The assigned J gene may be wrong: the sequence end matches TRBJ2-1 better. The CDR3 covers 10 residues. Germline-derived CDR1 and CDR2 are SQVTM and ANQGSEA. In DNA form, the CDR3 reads TGCAGCTCCCAGGTCGATGAGCAGTTCTTC. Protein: CSSQVDEQFF.

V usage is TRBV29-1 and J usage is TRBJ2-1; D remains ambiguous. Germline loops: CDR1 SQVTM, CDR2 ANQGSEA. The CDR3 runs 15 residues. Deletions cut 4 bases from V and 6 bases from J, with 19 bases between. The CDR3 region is CSVVRSGRLVNEQFF. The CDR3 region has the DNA TGCAGCGTTGTGAGGTCCGGACGGCTCGTCAATGAGCAGTTCTTC.

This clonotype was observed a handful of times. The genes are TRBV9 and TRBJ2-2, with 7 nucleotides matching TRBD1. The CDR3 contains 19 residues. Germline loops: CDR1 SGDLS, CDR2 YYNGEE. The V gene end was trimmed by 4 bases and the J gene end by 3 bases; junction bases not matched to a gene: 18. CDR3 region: CASSRNLPETGWDTGELFF. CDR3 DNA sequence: TGTGCCAGCAGCCGAAACCTTCCTGAGACAGGGTGGGACACCGGGGAGCTGTTTTTT.

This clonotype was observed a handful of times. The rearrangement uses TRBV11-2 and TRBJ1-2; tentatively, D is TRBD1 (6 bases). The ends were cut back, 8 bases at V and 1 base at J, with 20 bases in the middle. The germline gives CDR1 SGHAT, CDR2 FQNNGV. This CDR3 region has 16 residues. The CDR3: CASHDPDRGLNYGYTF. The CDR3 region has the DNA TGTGCCAGCCACGACCCGGACAGAGGACTTAACTATGGCTACACCTTC.

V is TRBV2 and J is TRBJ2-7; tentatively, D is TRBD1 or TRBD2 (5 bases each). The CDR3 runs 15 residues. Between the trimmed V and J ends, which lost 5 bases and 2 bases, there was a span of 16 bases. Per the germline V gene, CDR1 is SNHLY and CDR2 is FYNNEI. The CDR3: CASSSGRKTTYEQYF. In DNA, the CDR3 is TGTGCCAGCAGTTCGGGACGGAAGACAACCTACGAGCAGTACTTC. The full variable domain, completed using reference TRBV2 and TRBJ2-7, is EPEVTQTPSHQVTQMGQEVILRCVPISNHLYFYWYRQILGQKVEFLVSFYNNEISEKSEIFDDQFSVERPDGSNFTLKIRSTKLEDSAMYFCASSSGRKTTYEQYFGPGTRLTVT.